The 2 T cell receptor beta chains presented below share a single source sample, sequenced in a study of CD8+CD57+ T cells in acquired aplastic anemia. Template material for TCR beta VDJ and CDR3 profiling consisted of genomic DNA. TCRdb re-called the reads through MiXCR, storing one row per CDR3 protein. The table records approximately 120,000 distinct CDR3 sequences, roughly 40% of them present only once. Sequencing involved patients with CD8+CD57+ cell expansion previously shown by flow cytometry. The material sequenced was sorted CD4+, CD8+, or CD8+CD57+ T cells (not recorded which) from PBMCs. These receptors were collected from a human donor with aplastic anemia.

This clonotype was seen repeatedly, ten times or more. J is TRBJ1-2 and V is TRBV20-1; TRBD1 is a possible D gene (6 bases). The CDR3 covers 14 residues. Germline-derived CDR1 and CDR2 are DFQATT and SNEGSKA (reference sequence). The germline V and J ends were trimmed by 0 bases and 4 bases, with 12 bases remaining between them. The CDR3 coding sequence is TGCAGTGCTAGAGAGGAGGGGGTCGGCTATGGCTACACCTTC. Translated, it gives CSAREEGVGYGYTF.

This clonotype has a count of ten or more. The chain uses TRBV7-9 and TRBJ1-1; D is unclear. This CDR3 comprises 15 residues. The V gene lost 0 bases and the J gene lost 1 base, with 9 bases spanning the gap. Germline V lookup: CDR1 SEHNR, CDR2 FQNEAQ (reference sequence). CDR3 amino acids: CASSLAQRGNTEAFF. The DNA for the CDR3 is TGTGCCAGCAGCTTAGCGCAACGGGGGAACACTGAAGCTTTCTTT.